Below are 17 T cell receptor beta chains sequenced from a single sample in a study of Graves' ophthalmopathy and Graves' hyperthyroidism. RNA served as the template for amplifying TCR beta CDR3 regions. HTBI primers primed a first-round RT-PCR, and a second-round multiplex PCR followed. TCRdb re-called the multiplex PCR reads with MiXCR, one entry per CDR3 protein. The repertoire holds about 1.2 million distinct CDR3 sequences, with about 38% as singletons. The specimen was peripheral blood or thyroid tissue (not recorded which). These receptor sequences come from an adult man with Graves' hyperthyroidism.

The CDR3 DNA reads TGCAGCGCCGAGACGGTCGACACTGAAGCTTTCTTT. It specifies CSAETVDTEAFF. This chain joins TRBV29-1 and TRBJ1-1, with no clear D. Trimming took off 7 bases at V and 3 bases at J, with 12 bases between the two ends. The CDR3 runs to 12 residues. Germline V gene data show CDR1 as SQVTM and CDR2 as ANQGSEA. Full variable domain (missing parts from reference TRBV29-1 and TRBJ1-1): SAVISQKPSRDICQRGTSLTIQCQVDSQVTMMFWYRQQPGQSLTLIATANQGSEATYESGFVIDKFPISRPNLTFSTLTVSNMSPEDSSIYLCSAETVDTEAFFGQGTRLTVV.

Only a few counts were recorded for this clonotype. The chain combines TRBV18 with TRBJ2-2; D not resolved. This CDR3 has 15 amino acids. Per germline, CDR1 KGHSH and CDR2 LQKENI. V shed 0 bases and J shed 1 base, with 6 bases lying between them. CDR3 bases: TGTGCCAGCTCACCACCGGTCAGGAACACCGGGGAGCTGTTTTTT. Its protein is CASSPPVRNTGELFF.

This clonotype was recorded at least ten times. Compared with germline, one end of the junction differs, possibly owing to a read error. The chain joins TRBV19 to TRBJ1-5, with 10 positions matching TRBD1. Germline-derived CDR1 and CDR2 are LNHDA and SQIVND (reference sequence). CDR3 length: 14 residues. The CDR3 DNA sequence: TGTGCCAGCAGTAAGACAGGGGGCGGGCAGCCCCAGCATTTT. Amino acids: CASSKTGGGQPQHF.

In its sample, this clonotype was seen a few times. The CDR3 coding sequence is TGTGCCAGCAGCTCATCTCCGCAGGGTACAAGGACCGGGGAGCTGTTTTTT. Its protein is CASSSSPQGTRTGELFF. The chain uses TRBV13 and TRBJ2-2, with D possibly TRBD1 on 5 matching bases. The CDR3 totals 17 residues. V lost 4 bases and J lost 5, with 20 bases in between. Germline CDR1 is PRHDT and CDR2 is FYEKMQ (reference sequence).

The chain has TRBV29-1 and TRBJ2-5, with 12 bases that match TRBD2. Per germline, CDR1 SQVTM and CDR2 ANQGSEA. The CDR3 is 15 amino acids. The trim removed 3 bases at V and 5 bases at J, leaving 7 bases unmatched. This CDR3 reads CSVDLAGGPEETQYF. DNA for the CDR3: TGCAGCGTTGATCTAGCGGGGGGGCCGGAGGAGACCCAGTACTTC.

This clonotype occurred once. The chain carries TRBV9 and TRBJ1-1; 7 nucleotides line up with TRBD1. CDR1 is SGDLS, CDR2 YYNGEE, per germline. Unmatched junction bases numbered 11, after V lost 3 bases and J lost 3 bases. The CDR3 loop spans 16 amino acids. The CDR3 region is CASSATPLQGYTEAFF. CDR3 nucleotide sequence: TGTGCCAGCAGCGCAACCCCATTACAGGGGTACACTGAAGCTTTCTTT.

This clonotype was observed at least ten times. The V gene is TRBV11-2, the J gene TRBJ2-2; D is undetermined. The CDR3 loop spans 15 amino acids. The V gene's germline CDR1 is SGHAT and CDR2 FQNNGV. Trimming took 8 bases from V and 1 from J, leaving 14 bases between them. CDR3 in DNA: TGTGCCAGCCGCCTGTTCCCAGGGAACACCGGGGAGCTGTTTTTT. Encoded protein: CASRLFPGNTGELFF.

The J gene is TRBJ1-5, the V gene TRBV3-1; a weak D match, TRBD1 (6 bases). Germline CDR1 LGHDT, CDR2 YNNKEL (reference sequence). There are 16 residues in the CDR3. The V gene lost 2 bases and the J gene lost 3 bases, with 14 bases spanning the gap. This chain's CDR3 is CASSQQGRGYNQPQHF. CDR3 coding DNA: TGTGCCAGCAGCCAACAGGGGAGGGGATACAATCAGCCCCAGCATTTT.

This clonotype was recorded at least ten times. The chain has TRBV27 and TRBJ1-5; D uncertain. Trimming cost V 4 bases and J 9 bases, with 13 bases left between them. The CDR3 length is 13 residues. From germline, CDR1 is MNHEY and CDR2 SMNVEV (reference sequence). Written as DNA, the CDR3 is TGTGCCAGCAGTTCGGTCCGTATTGGGCCCCAGCATTTT. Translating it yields CASSSVRIGPQHF.

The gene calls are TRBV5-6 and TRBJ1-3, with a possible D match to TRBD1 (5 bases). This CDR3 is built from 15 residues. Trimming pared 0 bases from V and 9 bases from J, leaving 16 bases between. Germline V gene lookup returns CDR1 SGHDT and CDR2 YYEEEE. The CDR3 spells CASSLEQGARGTIYF. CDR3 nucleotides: TGTGCCAGCAGCTTGGAGCAGGGCGCCCGGGGCACCATATATTTT.

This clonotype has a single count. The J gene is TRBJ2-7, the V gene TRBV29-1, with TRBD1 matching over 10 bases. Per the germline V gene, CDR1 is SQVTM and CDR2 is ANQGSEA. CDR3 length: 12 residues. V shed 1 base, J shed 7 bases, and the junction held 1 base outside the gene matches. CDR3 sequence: CSVEGTGGEQYF. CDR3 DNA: TGCAGCGTTGAAGGGACAGGGGGGGAGCAGTACTTC.

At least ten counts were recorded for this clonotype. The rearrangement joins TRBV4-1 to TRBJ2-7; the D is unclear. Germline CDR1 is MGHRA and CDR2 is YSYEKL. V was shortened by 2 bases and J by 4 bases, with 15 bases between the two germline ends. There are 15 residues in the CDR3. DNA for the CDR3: TGCGCCAGCAGCCAATTCAGCGTAAAGGCTTACGAGCAGTACTTC. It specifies CASSQFSVKAYEQYF.

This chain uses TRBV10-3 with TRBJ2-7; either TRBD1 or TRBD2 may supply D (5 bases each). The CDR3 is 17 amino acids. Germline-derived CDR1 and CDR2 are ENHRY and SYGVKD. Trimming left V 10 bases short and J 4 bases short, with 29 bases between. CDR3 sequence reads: CASDPGPRGTGPYEQYF. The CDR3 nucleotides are TGTGCCAGCGACCCCGGGCCGAGGGGCACGGGCCCTTACGAGCAGTACTTC.

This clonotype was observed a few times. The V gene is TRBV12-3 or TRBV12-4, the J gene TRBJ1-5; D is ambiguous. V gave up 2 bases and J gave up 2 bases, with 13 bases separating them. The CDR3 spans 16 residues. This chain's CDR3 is CASSLTGSGRNQPQHF. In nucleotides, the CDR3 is TGTGCCAGCAGTTTAACGGGCAGCGGCCGCAATCAGCCCCAGCATTTT.

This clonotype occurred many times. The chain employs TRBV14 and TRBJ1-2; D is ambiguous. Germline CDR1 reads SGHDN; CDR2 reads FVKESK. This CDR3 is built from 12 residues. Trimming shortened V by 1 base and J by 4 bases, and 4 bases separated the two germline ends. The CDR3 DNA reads TGTGCCAGCAGCCAAGTGGGCTATGGCTACACCTTC. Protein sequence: CASSQVGYGYTF.

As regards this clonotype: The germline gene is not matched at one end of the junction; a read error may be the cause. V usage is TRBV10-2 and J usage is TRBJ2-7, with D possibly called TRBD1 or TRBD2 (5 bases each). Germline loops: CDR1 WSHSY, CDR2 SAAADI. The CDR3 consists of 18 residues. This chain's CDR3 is CASSQDESRDGLSYEQCF. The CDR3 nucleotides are TGCGCCAGCAGCCAAGATGAGTCGAGGGACGGACTCTCCTACGAGCAGTGCTTC.

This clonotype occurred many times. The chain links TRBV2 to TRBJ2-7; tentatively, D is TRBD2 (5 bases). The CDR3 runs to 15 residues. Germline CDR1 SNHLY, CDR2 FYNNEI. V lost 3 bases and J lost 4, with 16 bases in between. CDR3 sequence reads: CASSDQEEGPYEQYF. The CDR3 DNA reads TGTGCCAGCAGTGATCAGGAGGAAGGTCCTTACGAGCAGTACTTC.